This T cell receptor (beta chain) was identified during a study of shared clonotypes between healthy human individuals. Study background: The study used three CD4 naive, three CD4 memory, two CD8 naive and one CD8 memory plate per donor. The study's findings and limits: What naive subsets generally showed was a larger estimated richness than memory subsets showed.

The CDR3 runs 12 residues. Germline V CDR1 and CDR2: SQVTM, ANQGSEA. V was shortened by 7 bases and J by 5 bases, with 15 bases between the two germline ends. The split of CD4+ cells yielded CD45RA+ naive and CD45RA-negative memory subsets. This clone was recorded only once. Its antigen is unidentified. The authors distributed each subset's genomic DNA evenly over several immunoSEQ plates. The assay was immunoSEQ multiplex PCR, and TCRdb's table has in-frame clones only and misses some. The sample comprises about 980,000 clones, 76% of which are singletons, and 1.5% rests with the top ten. The receptor was isolated from a man younger than 35 in good health. The sample comprised memory CD4+ T cells sorted from blood. Described subset: CD45RA-negative fraction. The V and J genes are TRBV29-1 and TRBJ2-7, with D possibly matching TRBD2 (5 bases). The chain's CDR3 is CSGSGSRDEQYF. The CDR3 nucleotides are TGCAGCGGAAGCGGTAGTAGGGACGAGCAGTACTTC.